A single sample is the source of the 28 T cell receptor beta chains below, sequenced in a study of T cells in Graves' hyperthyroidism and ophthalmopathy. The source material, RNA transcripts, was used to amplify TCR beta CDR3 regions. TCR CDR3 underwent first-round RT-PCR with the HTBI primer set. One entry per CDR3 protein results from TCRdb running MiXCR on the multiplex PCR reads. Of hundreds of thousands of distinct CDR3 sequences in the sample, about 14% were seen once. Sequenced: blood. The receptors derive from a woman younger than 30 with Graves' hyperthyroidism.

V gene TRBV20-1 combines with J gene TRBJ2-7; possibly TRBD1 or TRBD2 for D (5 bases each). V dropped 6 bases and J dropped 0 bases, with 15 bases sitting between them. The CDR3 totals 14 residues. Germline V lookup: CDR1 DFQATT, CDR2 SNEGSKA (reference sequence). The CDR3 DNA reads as TGCAGTGCCACACCGGGGCCCTTCTCCTACGAGCAGTACTTC. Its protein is CSATPGPFSYEQYF.

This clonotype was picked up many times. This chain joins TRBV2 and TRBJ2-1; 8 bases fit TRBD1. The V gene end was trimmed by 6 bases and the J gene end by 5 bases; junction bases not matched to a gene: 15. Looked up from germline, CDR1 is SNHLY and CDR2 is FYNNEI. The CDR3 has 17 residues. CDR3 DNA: TGTGCCAGCAGCGAAACCTCGGACAGGGCTTTTGACAATGAGCAGTTCTTC. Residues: CASSETSDRAFDNEQFF.

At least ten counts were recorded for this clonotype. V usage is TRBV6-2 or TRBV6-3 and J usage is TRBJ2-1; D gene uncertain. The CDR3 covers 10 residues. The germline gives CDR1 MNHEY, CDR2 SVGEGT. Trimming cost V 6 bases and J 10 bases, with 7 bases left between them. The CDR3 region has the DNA TGTGCCAGCAGGGGTACGGAGCAGTTCTTC. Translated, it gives CASRGTEQFF.

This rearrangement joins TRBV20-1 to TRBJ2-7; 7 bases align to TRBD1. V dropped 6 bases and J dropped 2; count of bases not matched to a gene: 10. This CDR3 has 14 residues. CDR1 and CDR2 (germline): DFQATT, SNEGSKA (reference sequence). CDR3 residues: CSATAGTGAYEQYF. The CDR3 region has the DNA TGCAGTGCAACGGCCGGCACAGGGGCCTACGAGCAGTACTTC.

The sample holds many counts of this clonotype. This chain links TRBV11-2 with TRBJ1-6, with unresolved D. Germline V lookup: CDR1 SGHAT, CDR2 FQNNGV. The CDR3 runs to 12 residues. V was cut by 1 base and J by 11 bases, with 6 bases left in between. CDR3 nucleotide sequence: TGTGCCAGCAGCTTAGTCGGGACACCCCTCCACTTT. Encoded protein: CASSLVGTPLHF.

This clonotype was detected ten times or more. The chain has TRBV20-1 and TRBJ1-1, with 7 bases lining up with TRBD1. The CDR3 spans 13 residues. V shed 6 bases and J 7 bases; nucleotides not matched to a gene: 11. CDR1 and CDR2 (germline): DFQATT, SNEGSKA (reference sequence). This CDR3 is CSAIQGKGNEAFF. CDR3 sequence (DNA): TGCAGTGCAATACAGGGGAAGGGGAATGAAGCTTTCTTT.

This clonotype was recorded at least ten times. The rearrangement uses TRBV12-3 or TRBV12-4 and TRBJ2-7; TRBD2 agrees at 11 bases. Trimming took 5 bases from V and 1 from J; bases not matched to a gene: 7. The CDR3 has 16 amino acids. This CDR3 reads CASSPQGTSGSYEQYF. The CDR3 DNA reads TGTGCCAGCAGTCCCCAAGGGACTAGCGGTTCCTACGAGCAGTACTTC.

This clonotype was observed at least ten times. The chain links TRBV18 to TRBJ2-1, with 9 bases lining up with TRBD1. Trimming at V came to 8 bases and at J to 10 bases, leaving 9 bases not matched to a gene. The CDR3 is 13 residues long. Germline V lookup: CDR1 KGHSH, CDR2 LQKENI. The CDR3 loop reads CASTGGRLSEQFF. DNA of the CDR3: TGTGCCAGCACAGGGGGCCGCCTCTCCGAGCAGTTCTTC.

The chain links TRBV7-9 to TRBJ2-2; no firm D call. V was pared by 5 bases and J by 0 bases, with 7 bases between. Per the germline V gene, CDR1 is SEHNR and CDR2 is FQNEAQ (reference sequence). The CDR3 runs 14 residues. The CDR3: CASSRPPNTGELFF. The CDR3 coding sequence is TGTGCCAGCAGCCGCCCACCGAACACCGGGGAGCTGTTTTTT.

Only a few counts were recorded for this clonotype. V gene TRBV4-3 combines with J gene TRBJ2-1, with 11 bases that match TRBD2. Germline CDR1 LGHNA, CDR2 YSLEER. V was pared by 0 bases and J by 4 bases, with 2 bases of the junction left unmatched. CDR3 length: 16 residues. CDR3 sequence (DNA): TGCGCCAGCAGCCAAGATCTAGCGGGGGGTTACAATGAGCAGTTCTTC. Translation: CASSQDLAGGYNEQFF.

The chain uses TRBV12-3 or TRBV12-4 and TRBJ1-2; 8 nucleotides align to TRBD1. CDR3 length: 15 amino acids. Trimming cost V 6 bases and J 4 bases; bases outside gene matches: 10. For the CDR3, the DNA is TGTGCCAGCAGCCCGGGGACAGGAAGGGCCTATGGCTACACCTTC. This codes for CASSPGTGRAYGYTF.

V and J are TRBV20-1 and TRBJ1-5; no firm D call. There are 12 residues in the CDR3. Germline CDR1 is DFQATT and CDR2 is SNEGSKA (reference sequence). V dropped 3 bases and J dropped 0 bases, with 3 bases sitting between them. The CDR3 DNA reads TGCAGTGCTAGGCATAGCAATCAGCCCCAGCATTTT. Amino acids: CSARHSNQPQHF.

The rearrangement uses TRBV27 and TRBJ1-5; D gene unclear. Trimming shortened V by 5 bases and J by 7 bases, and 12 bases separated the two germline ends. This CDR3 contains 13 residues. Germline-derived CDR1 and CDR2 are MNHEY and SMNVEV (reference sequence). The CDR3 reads CASSTGVRQPQHF. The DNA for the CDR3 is TGTGCCAGCAGTACGGGAGTAAGGCAGCCCCAGCATTTT.

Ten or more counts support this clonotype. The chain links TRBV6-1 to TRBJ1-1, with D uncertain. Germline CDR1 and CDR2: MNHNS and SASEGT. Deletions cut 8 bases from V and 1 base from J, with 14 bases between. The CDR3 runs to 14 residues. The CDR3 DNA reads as TGTGCCAGCCTATTAAAGAAGGGGAACACTGAAGCTTTCTTT. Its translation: CASLLKKGNTEAFF.

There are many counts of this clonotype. Here the CDR3 DNA reads TGCAGTGCTCCCGGCCGACTAGCGGAGGGATACGAGCAGTACTTC. This gives the protein CSAPGRLAEGYEQYF. The V and J genes are TRBV20-1 and TRBJ2-7; 9 nucleotides line up with TRBD2. This CDR3 is built from 15 residues. V lost 5 bases, J lost 4 bases, and 12 bases stayed unmatched. In germline, CDR1 is DFQATT, CDR2 SNEGSKA (reference sequence).

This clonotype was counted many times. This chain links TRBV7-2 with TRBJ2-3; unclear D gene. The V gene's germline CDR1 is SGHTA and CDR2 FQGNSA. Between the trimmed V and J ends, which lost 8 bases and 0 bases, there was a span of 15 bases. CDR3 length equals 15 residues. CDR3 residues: CASRSDASSTDTQYF. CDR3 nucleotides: TGTGCCAGCCGATCGGACGCCTCTAGCACAGATACGCAGTATTTT.

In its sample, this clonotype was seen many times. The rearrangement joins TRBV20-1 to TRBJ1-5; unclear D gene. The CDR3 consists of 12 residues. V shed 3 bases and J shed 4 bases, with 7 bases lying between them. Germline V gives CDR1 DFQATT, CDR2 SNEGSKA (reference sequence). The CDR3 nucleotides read TGCAGTGCTAGTGAGGGAAATCAGCCCCAGCATTTT. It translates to CSASEGNQPQHF.

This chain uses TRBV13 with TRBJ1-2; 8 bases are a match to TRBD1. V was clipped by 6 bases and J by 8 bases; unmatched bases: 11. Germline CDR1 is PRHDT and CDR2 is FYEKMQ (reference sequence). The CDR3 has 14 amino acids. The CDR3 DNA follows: TGTGCCAGCAGTTTCCGGACAGGGCACCCGGGCTACACCTTC. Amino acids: CASSFRTGHPGYTF.

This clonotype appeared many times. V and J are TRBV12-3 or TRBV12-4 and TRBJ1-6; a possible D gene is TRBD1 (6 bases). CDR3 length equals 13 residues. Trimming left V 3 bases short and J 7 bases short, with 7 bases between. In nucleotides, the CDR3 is TGTGCCAGCAGTTTCAGGGGAAATTCACCCCTCCACTTT. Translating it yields CASSFRGNSPLHF.

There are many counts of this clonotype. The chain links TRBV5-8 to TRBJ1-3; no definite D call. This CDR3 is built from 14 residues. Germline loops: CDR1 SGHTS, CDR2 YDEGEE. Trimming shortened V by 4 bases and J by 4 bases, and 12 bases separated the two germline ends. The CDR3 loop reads CASSAVAAGNTIYF. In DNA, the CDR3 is TGTGCCAGCAGCGCCGTGGCAGCCGGAAACACCATATATTTT.

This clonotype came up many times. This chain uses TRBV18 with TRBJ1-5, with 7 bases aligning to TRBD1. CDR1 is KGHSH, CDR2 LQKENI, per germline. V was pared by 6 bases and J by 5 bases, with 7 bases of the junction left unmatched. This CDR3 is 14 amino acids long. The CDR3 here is CASSLQGFYQPQHF. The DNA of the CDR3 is TGTGCCAGCTCGCTACAGGGGTTCTATCAGCCCCAGCATTTT.

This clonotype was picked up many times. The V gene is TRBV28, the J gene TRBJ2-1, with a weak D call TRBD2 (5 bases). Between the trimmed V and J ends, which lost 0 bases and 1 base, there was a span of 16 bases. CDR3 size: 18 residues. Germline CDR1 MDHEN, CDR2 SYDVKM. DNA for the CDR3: TGTGCCAGCAGTTTATGGGAACTAGGCGGGCAATCCTACAATGAGCAGTTCTTC. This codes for CASSLWELGGQSYNEQFF.

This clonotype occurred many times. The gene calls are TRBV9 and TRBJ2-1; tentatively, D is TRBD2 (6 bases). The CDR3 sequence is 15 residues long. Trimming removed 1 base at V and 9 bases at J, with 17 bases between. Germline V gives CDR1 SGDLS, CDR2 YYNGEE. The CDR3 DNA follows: TGTGCCAGCAGCGTAACTAGCCGGGGAATCAGTGAGCAGTTCTTC. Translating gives CASSVTSRGISEQFF.

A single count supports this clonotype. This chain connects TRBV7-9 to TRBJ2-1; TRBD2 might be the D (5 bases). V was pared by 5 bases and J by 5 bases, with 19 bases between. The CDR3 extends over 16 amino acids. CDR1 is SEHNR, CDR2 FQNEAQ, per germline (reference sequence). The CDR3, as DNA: TGTGCCAGCAGCACTCGGACTGGAGAGGTTCACAATGAGCAGTTCTTC. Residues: CASSTRTGEVHNEQFF.

DNA for the CDR3: TGTGCCAGCAGCCCATTCCTGGGGTCCTACAATGAGCAGTTCTTC. Residues: CASSPFLGSYNEQFF. The chain recombines TRBV7-3 with TRBJ2-1; D remains ambiguous. Germline assignment: CDR1 SGHTA and CDR2 FQGTGA. The CDR3 consists of 15 residues. Deletions cut 5 bases from V and 1 base from J, with 12 bases between.

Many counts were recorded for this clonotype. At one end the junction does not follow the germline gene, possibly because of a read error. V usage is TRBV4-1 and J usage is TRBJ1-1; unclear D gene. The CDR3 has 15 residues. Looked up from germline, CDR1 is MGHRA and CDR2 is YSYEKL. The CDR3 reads CAGSQDPDSNTEAFF. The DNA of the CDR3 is TGCGCCGGCAGCCAAGATCCAGACTCGAACACTGAAGCTTTCTTT.

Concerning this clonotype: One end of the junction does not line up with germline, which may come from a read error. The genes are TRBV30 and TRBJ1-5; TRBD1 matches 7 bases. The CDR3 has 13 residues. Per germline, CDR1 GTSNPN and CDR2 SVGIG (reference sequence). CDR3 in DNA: TGTGCCTGGAGTGCACAGGGGAATCAGTCCCAGCATTTT. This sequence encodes CAWSAQGNQSQHF. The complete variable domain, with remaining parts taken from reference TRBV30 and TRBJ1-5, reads SQTIHQWPATLVQPVGSPLSLECTVEGTSNPNLYWYRQAAGRGLQLLFYSVGIGQISSEVPQNLSASRPQDRQFILSSKKLLLSDSGFYLCAWSAQGNQSQHFGDGTRLSIL.

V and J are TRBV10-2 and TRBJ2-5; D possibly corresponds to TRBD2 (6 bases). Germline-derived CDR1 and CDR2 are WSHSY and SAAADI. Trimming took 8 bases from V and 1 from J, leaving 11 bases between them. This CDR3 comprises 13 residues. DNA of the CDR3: TGCGCCAGCGGGGACTCGTCCCAAGAGACCCAGTACTTC. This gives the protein CASGDSSQETQYF.